The 27 T cell receptor beta chains in this list originate from one sample, sequenced in a study of T cell changes during pregnancy in multiple sclerosis. The table came from immunoSEQ multiplex PCR; TCRdb's copy has only in-frame clones and leaves some out. The sample has about 100,000 clones; 80% to 95% are singletons. Here the sequenced sample was peripheral blood, taken after pregnancy. Receptor source: a female donor with multiple sclerosis, enrolled in a pregnancy study.

This clone is labeled as medium-sized. V gene TRBV6-1 combines with J gene TRBJ2-7, with 7 bases that match TRBD2. CDR3 length equals 14 residues. Per the germline V gene, CDR1 is MNHNS and CDR2 is SASEGT. The junction had 8 bases not matched to a gene; V was cut back by 3 bases and J by 6 bases. CDR3 in amino acids: CASSDASGVSEQYF. CDR3 nucleotides: TGTGCCAGCAGTGACGCAAGCGGGGTCAGCGAGCAGTACTTC.

This clone was counted once. The chain carries TRBV30 and TRBJ1-2, with 7 bases matching TRBD1. The CDR3 extends over 17 amino acids. From germline, CDR1 is GTSNPN and CDR2 SVGIG (reference sequence). Unmatched junction bases numbered 14, after V lost 0 bases and J lost 4 bases. The CDR3 loop is CAWSVYPPGQRTYGYTF. Here the CDR3 DNA reads TGTGCCTGGAGTGTATACCCCCCGGGACAGCGGACCTATGGCTACACCTTC.

The rearrangement links TRBV4-3 to TRBJ1-1; perhaps TRBD1 as D (5 bases). Germline V gene lookup returns CDR1 LGHNA and CDR2 YSLEER. Trimming shortened V by 0 bases and J by 11 bases, and 16 bases separated the two germline ends. The CDR3 length is 14 residues. CDR3 loop: CASSQEVVGQAAFF. CDR3 sequence (DNA): TGCGCCAGCAGCCAAGAGGTCGTGGGGCAGGCGGCTTTCTTT.

The chain links TRBV6-1 to TRBJ2-1, with D perhaps matching TRBD2 (5 bases). V dropped 1 base and J dropped 2 bases, with 12 bases sitting between them. The CDR3 length is 16 residues. CDR1 MNHNS and CDR2 SASEGT come from the germline V gene. The CDR3 coding sequence is TGTGCCAGCAGTGAAGGGGAAGGGAGACCCTACAATGAGCAGTTCTTC. Translating it yields CASSEGEGRPYNEQFF.

The V gene is TRBV29-1, the J gene TRBJ2-5, with TRBD2 matching 10 bases. Germline lookup yields CDR1 SQVTM and CDR2 ANQGSEA. V gave up 5 bases and J gave up 3 bases; unmatched junction bases: 0. CDR3 length: 12 residues. The CDR3 sequence: CSVLAGEETQYF. DNA for the CDR3: TGCAGCGTTCTAGCGGGAGAAGAGACCCAGTACTTC.

This sequence joins TRBV5-6 and TRBJ2-7, with a weak D call TRBD1 (6 bases). Germline CDR1 is SGHDT and CDR2 is YYEEEE. The CDR3 runs 13 residues. V lost 2 bases and J lost 5, with 11 bases in between. The CDR3 DNA reads as TGTGCCAGCAGCTTAACAGGGTATGACGAGCAGTACTTC. Protein sequence: CASSLTGYDEQYF.

This chain links TRBV7-9 with TRBJ1-6; 8 bases map to TRBD1. Germline trimming cut 5 bases from V and 5 bases from J; bases unmatched to any gene: 5. This CDR3 has 15 residues. Germline CDR1 and CDR2: SEHNR and FQNEAQ (reference sequence). The CDR3 nucleotides read TGTGCCAGCAGCCACCGGACAGGGAATAATTCACCCCTCCACTTT. Translation gives CASSHRTGNNSPLHF.

The V gene is TRBV27, the J gene TRBJ1-5; 7 bases are a match to TRBD1. This CDR3 is 13 amino acids long. Germline CDR1 and CDR2: MNHEY and SMNVEV (reference sequence). Losses at the gene ends were 6 bases for V and 6 bases for J; bases not matched to a gene: 5. In DNA, the CDR3 is TGTGCCAGCAGGGGTTACAGGGGTCAGCCCCAGCATTTT. Residues: CASRGYRGQPQHF.

DNA of the CDR3: TGTGCCAGCAGCGCCGAGCTATTTAGCGGGGGGGCGGCAGATACGCAGTATTTT. The encoded protein is CASSAELFSGGAADTQYF. This chain joins TRBV9 and TRBJ2-3; TRBD2 agrees at 11 bases. The trim removed 3 bases at V and 4 bases at J, leaving 13 bases unmatched. This CDR3 is 18 amino acids long. In germline, CDR1 is SGDLS, CDR2 YYNGEE.

This chain uses TRBV19 with TRBJ1-5; 9 bases map to TRBD1. CDR1 and CDR2 (germline): LNHDA, SQIVND (reference sequence). CDR3 length: 18 amino acids. V lost 0 bases to trimming and J lost 2 bases; unmatched junction nucleotides: 8. The CDR3 DNA follows: TGTGCCAGTAGTATAGATCAGGGACAGGGTTGGCGCAATCAGCCCCAGCATTTT. It yields the protein CASSIDQGQGWRNQPQHF.

In this sample, this clone turned up once. V is TRBV12-5 and J is TRBJ2-3; D is uncertain. The germline CDR1 and CDR2 sequences are LGHNT and FRNRAP. The length of the CDR3 is 12 residues. V was clipped by 2 bases and J by 3 bases, with 3 bases between them. The CDR3: CASGLRTDTQYF. DNA of the CDR3: TGTGCTAGTGGTTTGCGGACAGATACGCAGTATTTT. Complete variable domain (other parts from reference TRBV12-5 and TRBJ2-3): DARVTQTPRHKVTEMGQEVTMRCQPILGHNTVFWYRQTMMQGLELLAYFRNRAPLDDSGMPKDRFSAEMPDATLATLKIQPSEPRDSAVYFCASGLRTDTQYFGPGTRLTVL.

V usage is TRBV5-1 and J usage is TRBJ2-7; 7 nucleotides align to TRBD2. Germline V gene lookup returns CDR1 SGHRS and CDR2 YFSETQ. V was clipped by 0 bases and J by 3 bases; unmatched bases: 15. The CDR3 spans 18 residues. The CDR3 DNA is TGCGCCAGCAGCTTGGTAAGTCAGGGCCTAGCGGACGACTACGAGCAGTACTTC. Its protein is CASSLVSQGLADDYEQYF.

This chain connects TRBV6-5 to TRBJ2-7, with D uncertain. Germline V gives CDR1 MNHEY, CDR2 SVGAGI. This CDR3 region has 13 residues. Trimming pared 6 bases from V and 0 bases from J, leaving 9 bases between. The CDR3 sequence: CASRRTDSYEQYF. CDR3 DNA: TGTGCCAGCAGACGAACAGACTCCTACGAGCAGTACTTC.

This clone came up a few times. The chain couples TRBV7-3 to TRBJ1-6; D may be TRBD1 (5 bases). The CDR3 covers 16 residues. The V gene lost 2 bases and the J gene lost 7 bases, with 15 bases spanning the gap. Looked up from germline, CDR1 is SGHTA and CDR2 is FQGTGA. CDR3 nucleotides: TGTGCCAGCAGCTTAGGGTCCAGGCAGGGAAATTCACCCCTCCACTTT. It is translated as CASSLGSRQGNSPLHF.

The V gene is TRBV27, the J gene TRBJ1-5; 7 bases are a match to TRBD1. Germline CDR1 MNHEY, CDR2 SMNVEV (reference sequence). V lost 6 bases, J lost 4 bases, and 6 bases stayed unmatched. The CDR3 covers 14 residues. The CDR3 region is CASSVRDSNQPQHF. As DNA, the CDR3 is TGTGCCAGCAGCGTCCGGGACAGTAATCAGCCCCAGCATTTT.

V gene TRBV10-3 combines with J gene TRBJ2-1; 12 nucleotides line up with TRBD1. The CDR3 loop spans 14 amino acids. V lost 4 bases, J lost 7 bases, and 2 bases stayed unmatched. Germline CDR1 is ENHRY and CDR2 is SYGVKD. CDR3 DNA sequence: TGTGCCATCAGTGGGGGACAGGGGGCGAATGAGCAGTTCTTC. This translates into CAISGGQGANEQFF.

J is TRBJ2-7 and V is TRBV6-5, with TRBD1 identical over 9 bases. Germline V gene data show CDR1 as MNHEY and CDR2 as SVGAGI. With 0 bases clipped from V and 0 bases from J, the junction kept 3 bases outside the gene matches. CDR3 length: 16 residues. CDR3 bases: TGTGCCAGCAGTTACTCTGGGACAGGGTTCTCCTACGAGCAGTACTTC. Its protein is CASSYSGTGFSYEQYF.

CDR3 residues: CAWSVTGTGRIQPQHF. CDR3 in DNA: TGTGCCTGGAGTGTTACGGGGACAGGGAGAATTCAGCCCCAGCATTTT. This chain links TRBV30 with TRBJ1-5; 9 bases fit TRBD1. Germline trimming cut 0 bases from V and 6 bases from J; bases unmatched to any gene: 9. Germline CDR1 reads GTSNPN; CDR2 reads SVGIG (reference sequence). The CDR3 covers 16 residues.

This chain joins TRBV4-3 and TRBJ1-1, with 8 bases identical to TRBD1. This CDR3 has 15 residues. The germline V gene has CDR1 LGHNA and CDR2 YSLEER. Trimming cost V 5 bases and J 1 base; bases outside gene matches: 6. The CDR3 bases are TGCGCCAGCAGCGTATTCAGGGGGCCGAACACTGAAGCTTTCTTT. Protein sequence: CASSVFRGPNTEAFF.

The genes are TRBV7-6 and TRBJ2-5; the match to TRBD2 covers 9 bases. This CDR3 is built from 13 residues. The germline V gene has CDR1 SGHVS and CDR2 FNYEAQ. J was trimmed by 4 bases and V by 8 bases; bases with no gene match: 5. The DNA of the CDR3 is TGTGCCAGCGTTGCGGGAGGGGGAGAGACCCAGTACTTC. Its protein is CASVAGGGETQYF.

Of note for this clone: Other DNA sequences of this sample code for an identical CDR3. V gene TRBV5-1 combines with J gene TRBJ2-5; 8 positions match TRBD2. Trimming took 5 bases from V and 2 from J; bases not matched to a gene: 8. Germline CDR1 and CDR2: SGHRS and YFSETQ. The CDR3 is 15 residues long. The CDR3 region has the DNA TGCGCCAGCAGTTTGAGGGCTAGCGGGCAAGAGACCCAGTACTTC. Protein sequence: CASSLRASGQETQYF.

CDR3 sequence: CASKLSWTSGAKETQYF. Here the CDR3 DNA reads TGTGCCAGCAAGCTTAGTTGGACTAGCGGGGCAAAAGAGACCCAGTACTTC. V gene TRBV7-8 combines with J gene TRBJ2-5; 12 bases agree with TRBD2. J lost 3 bases, V lost 7 bases, and 12 bases had no gene match. CDR3 size: 17 residues. Germline V gives CDR1 SGHVS, CDR2 FQNEAQ.

The chain is built from TRBV4-3 and TRBJ2-2; D gene ambiguous. The CDR3 covers 16 residues. The germline gives CDR1 LGHNA, CDR2 YSLEER. The V gene lost 0 bases and the J gene lost 1 base, with 9 bases spanning the gap. CDR3 nucleotides: TGCGCCAGCAGCCAAGACACCGGGTTGAACACCGGGGAGCTGTTTTTT. Its protein is CASSQDTGLNTGELFF.

This chain connects TRBV5-1 to TRBJ2-7; 9 bases match TRBD1. Germline CDR1 SGHRS, CDR2 YFSETQ. The CDR3 loop spans 14 amino acids. With V trimmed by 4 bases and J by 3 bases, 5 bases remained unmatched. CDR3: CASSPGTGLYEQYF. For the CDR3, the DNA is TGCGCCAGCAGCCCGGGGACAGGGCTCTACGAGCAGTACTTC.

This sequence joins TRBV6-5 and TRBJ2-7, with D unclear. This CDR3 region has 14 residues. Trimming removed 5 bases at V and 0 bases at J, with 11 bases between. The V gene's germline CDR1 is MNHEY and CDR2 SVGAGI. The DNA of the CDR3 is TGTGCCAGCAGTAGACTCCCGAGCTCCTACGAGCAGTACTTC. As protein: CASSRLPSSYEQYF.

A single count supports this clone. This chain links TRBV19 with TRBJ1-5, with 7 bases identical to TRBD1. The length of the CDR3 is 15 residues. The germline CDR1 and CDR2 sequences are LNHDA and SQIVND (reference sequence). With V trimmed by 3 bases and J by 5 bases, 7 bases remained unmatched. The CDR3 coding sequence is TGTGCCAGTAGTATTAGGAGGGGGCCGGATCAGCCCCAGCATTTT. Amino acid sequence: CASSIRRGPDQPQHF.

The chain carries TRBV7-8 and TRBJ2-3; tentative D call: TRBD1 (6 bases). Looked up from germline, CDR1 is SGHVS and CDR2 is FQNEAQ. Trimming removed 3 bases from V and 3 bases from J, with 10 bases in between. CDR3 length: 14 residues. CDR3 DNA: TGTGCCAGCAGCTTCGGGCAGGGGACAGATACGCAGTATTTT. This encodes CASSFGQGTDTQYF.